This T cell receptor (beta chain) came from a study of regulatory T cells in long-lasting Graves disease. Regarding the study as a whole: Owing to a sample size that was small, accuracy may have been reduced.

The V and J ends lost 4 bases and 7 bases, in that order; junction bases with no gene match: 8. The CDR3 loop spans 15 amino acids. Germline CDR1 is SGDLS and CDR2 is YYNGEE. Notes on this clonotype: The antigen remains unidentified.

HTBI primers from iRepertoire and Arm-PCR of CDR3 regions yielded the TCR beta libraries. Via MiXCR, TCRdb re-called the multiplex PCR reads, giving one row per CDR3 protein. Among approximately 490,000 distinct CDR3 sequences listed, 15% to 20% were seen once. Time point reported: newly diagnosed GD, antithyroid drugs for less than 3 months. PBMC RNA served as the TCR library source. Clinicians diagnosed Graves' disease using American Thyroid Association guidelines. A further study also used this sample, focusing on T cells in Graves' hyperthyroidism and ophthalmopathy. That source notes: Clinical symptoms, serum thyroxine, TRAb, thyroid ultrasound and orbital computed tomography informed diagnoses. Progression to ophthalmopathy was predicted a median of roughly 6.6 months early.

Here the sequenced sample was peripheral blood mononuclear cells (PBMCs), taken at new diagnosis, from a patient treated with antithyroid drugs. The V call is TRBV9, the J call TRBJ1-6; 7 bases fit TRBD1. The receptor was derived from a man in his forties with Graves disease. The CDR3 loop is CASSNGQVGNSPLHF. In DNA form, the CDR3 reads TGTGCCAGCAGCAACGGACAGGTCGGAAATTCACCCCTCCACTTT.